The 20 T cell receptor beta chains below were found in one sample sequenced in a study of T cells expressing NK-cell markers. TCRdb re-called the 5' RACE reads; one entry per CDR3 protein, DNA not given. The listing contains 200,000 to 300,000 distinct CDR3 sequences. The specimen was blood T cells: a sorted CD56 or NKG2C T cell subset, CD4+ or CD8+ T cells, or bulk PBMC T cells (not recorded which). These receptors were obtained from a woman aged 18 to 75 in good health.

The chain employs TRBV11-3 and TRBJ2-3. Germline lookup yields CDR1 SGHNT and CDR2 YENEEA. This CDR3 has 16 residues. CDR3 region: CASSLDGDLGTDTQYF.

The chain recombines TRBV30 with TRBJ1-6; TCRdb calls TRBD1, which cannot be checked without DNA. The germline V gene has CDR1 GTSNPN and CDR2 SVGIG (reference sequence). This CDR3 is built from 15 residues. CDR3 in amino acids: CAWSSRDAYNSPLHF.

The CDR3 sequence: CASSSKMTGNSAQHF. The J gene is TRBJ1-5, the V gene TRBV12-3 or TRBV12-4; the D gene TCRdb calls, TRBD1, cannot be checked with no DNA. The CDR3 runs 15 residues.

The chain combines TRBV5-4 with TRBJ1-3; with no DNA, the TCRdb D assignment of TRBD1 cannot be verified. This CDR3 spans 17 amino acids. Germline V gives CDR1 SGHNT, CDR2 YYREEE (reference sequence). The CDR3 reads CASSFTGRGSSGNTIYF.

The rearrangement joins TRBV20-1 to TRBJ2-3; the D call of TRBD1 rests on TCRdb alone, since no DNA is present to check it. The CDR3 has 16 residues. Germline CDR1 reads DFQATT; CDR2 reads SNEGSKA (reference sequence). CDR3 sequence: CSATNTQTPVADTQYF.

The chain couples TRBV25-1 to TRBJ2-1; as DNA is missing, the TRBD2 call by TCRdb cannot be tested. The CDR3 has 15 residues. From germline, CDR1 is MGHDK and CDR2 SYGVNS. CDR3 in amino acids: CASSDPLAGDNEQFF.

This sequence joins TRBV4-3 and TRBJ1-6. This CDR3 contains 15 residues. Germline CDR1 is LGHNA and CDR2 is YSLEER. The chain's CDR3 is CASSQDRAGGSPLHF.

The V gene is TRBV9, the J gene TRBJ1-3; TCRdb's assignment of TRBD1 cannot be checked, as there is no DNA. This CDR3 spans 15 amino acids. In germline, CDR1 is SGDLS, CDR2 YYNGEE. The CDR3: CASSVVGASGNTIYF.

The chain couples TRBV5-4 to TRBJ2-7; TCRdb's assignment of TRBD1 cannot be checked, as there is no DNA. Looked up from germline, CDR1 is SGHNT and CDR2 is YYREEE (reference sequence). The CDR3 loop spans 15 amino acids. The CDR3 here is CASSLGPTGTYEQYF.

The V call is TRBV28, the J call TRBJ2-7; the TRBD1 assignment by TCRdb is unverifiable without DNA. The germline V gene encodes CDR1 MDHEN and CDR2 SYDVKM. The CDR3 has 15 amino acids. CDR3 loop: CASSPRTGVVYEQYF.

The chain employs TRBV6-2 or TRBV6-3 and TRBJ2-7; TCRdb gives TRBD2 as the D gene, but with no DNA this cannot be confirmed. There are 15 residues in the CDR3. Per germline, CDR1 MNHEY and CDR2 SVGEGT. The CDR3 loop is CASSYSASGSYEQYF.

The chain recombines TRBV7-2 with TRBJ1-5; TCRdb outputs TRBD1, but without DNA this stays unchecked. The CDR3 runs 14 residues. Germline CDR1 is SGHTA and CDR2 is FQGNSA. CDR3 in amino acids: CASSHGWGDQPQHF.

The chain couples TRBV7-2 to TRBJ2-1; the TCRdb D gene call, TRBD2, has no DNA to confirm it. Germline CDR1 SGHTA, CDR2 FQGNSA. The CDR3 covers 14 residues. The CDR3 spells CASSYTGTSNEQFF.

The chain couples TRBV7-9 to TRBJ2-7; TCRdb indicates TRBD2, and absent DNA this call remains unverified. Germline V gene data show CDR1 as SEHNR and CDR2 as FQNEAQ (reference sequence). This CDR3 contains 15 residues. CDR3 loop: CASSPLTDLTYEQYF.

Here the CDR3 reads CASKTGTLGTDTQYF. V usage is TRBV19 and J usage is TRBJ2-3; there is no DNA to check the TCRdb D call of TRBD1. Germline CDR1 and CDR2: LNHDA and SQIVND (reference sequence). The CDR3 loop spans 15 amino acids.

The genes are TRBV30 and TRBJ1-1; TCRdb indicates TRBD1, and absent DNA this call remains unverified. CDR1 GTSNPN and CDR2 SVGIG come from the germline V gene (reference sequence). The CDR3 runs to 12 residues. CDR3 protein: CAWSVEGTKAFF.

The CDR3 spells CASSQDRASSGNTIYF. The chain is built from TRBV3-1 and TRBJ1-3; the TCRdb call, TRBD1, lacks DNA for checking. The CDR3 has 16 residues. Germline values: CDR1 LGHDT, CDR2 YNNKEL (reference sequence).

The chain couples TRBV10-3 to TRBJ2-5; TCRdb reports TRBD1, a call that lacks DNA to check it against. Per germline, CDR1 ENHRY and CDR2 SYGVKD. This CDR3 has 15 residues. The CDR3: CATTPEGQAQETQYF.

This chain joins TRBV6-5 and TRBJ2-3; the TRBD1 assignment by TCRdb is unverifiable without DNA. CDR1 is MNHEY, CDR2 SVGAGI, per germline. This CDR3 spans 15 amino acids. CDR3 sequence: CASSYRGAGADTQYF.

This chain uses TRBV6-5 with TRBJ2-1. Germline CDR1 and CDR2: MNHEY and SVGAGI. The CDR3 totals 13 residues. The CDR3 is CASSYSLEDEQFF.